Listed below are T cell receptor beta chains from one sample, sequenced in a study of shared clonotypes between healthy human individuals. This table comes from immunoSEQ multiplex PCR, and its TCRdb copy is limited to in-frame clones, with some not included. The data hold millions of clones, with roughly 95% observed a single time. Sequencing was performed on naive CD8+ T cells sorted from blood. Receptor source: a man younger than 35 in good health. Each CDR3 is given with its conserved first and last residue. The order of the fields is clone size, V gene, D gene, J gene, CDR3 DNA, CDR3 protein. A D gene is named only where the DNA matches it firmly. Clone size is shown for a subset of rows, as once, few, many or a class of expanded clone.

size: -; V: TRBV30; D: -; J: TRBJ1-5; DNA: TGTGCCTGGAGTGTACAGCCCGGGGATCAGCCCCAGCATTTT; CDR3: CAWSVQPGDQPQHF
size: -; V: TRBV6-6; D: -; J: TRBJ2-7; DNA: TGTGCCAGCAGTTACTGGAGCGAGCGCCCTAGGGACGAGCAGTACTTC; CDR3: CASSYWSERPRDEQYF
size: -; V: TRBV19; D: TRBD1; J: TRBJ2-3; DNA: TGTGCCAGTAGTATGACGGGACAGATAGCTTCTAGCACAGATACGCAGTATTTT; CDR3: CASSMTGQIASSTDTQYF
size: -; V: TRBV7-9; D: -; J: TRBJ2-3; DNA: TGTGCCAGCAGCTTATCCCTCGAGGAAGATACGCAGTATTTT; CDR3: CASSLSLEEDTQYF
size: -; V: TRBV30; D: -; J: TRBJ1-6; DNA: TGTGCCTGGGACCATTATAATTCACCCCTCCACTTT; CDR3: CAWDHYNSPLHF
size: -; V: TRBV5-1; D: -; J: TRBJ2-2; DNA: TGCGCCAGCAGCTTGGACCTTGCAAGAGCCGGGGAGCTGTTTTTT; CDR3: CASSLDLARAGELFF
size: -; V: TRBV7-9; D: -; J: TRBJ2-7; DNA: TGTGCCAGCAGTCCCGAAGCGTTACGCCACGAGCAGTACTTC; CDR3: CASSPEALRHEQYF
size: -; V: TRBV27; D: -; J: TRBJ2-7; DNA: TGTGCCAGCAGTTTAAGTGTCGGCGCCTACGAGCAGTACTTC; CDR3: CASSLSVGAYEQYF
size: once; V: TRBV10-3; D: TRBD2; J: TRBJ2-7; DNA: TGTGCCATCAGTGAAGCTACGGGAGGCGGTTCCTACGAGCAGTACTTC; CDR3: CAISEATGGGSYEQYF
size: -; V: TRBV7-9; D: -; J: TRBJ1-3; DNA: TGTGCCAGCAGCTCCCGTGAAAACACCATATATTTT; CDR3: CASSSRENTIYF
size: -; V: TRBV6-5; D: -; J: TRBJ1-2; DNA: TGTGCCAGCACTCAAGCCCCACGCGCCCACAATGGCTACACCTTC; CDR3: CASTQAPRAHNGYTF
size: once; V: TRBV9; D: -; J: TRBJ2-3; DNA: TGTGCCAGCAGCGTAGAGGGGGCGAGCGGGAGCACAGATACGCAGTATTTT; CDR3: CASSVEGASGSTDTQYF
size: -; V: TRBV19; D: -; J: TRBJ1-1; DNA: TGTGCCAGTAGTATTGGGGGGGCTGCTGAAGCTTTCTTT; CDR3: CASSIGGAAEAFF
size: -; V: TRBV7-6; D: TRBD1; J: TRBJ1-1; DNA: TGTGCCAGCAGCGCCGGGACAGGGGGTACTGAAGCTTTCTTT; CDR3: CASSAGTGGTEAFF
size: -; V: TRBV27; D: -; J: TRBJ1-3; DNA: TGTGCCAGCAGTTTGTTAGGGCCTACCGGCTCTGGAAACACCATATATTTT; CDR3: CASSLLGPTGSGNTIYF
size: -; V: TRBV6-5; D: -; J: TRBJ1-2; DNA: TGTGCCAGCAGTTACTGGAACAACTATGGCTACACCTTC; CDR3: CASSYWNNYGYTF
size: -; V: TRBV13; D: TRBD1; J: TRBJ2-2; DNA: TGTGCCAGCAGCTTAGACCCCGGACAGGAGAACACCGGGGAGCTGTTTTTT; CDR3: CASSLDPGQENTGELFF
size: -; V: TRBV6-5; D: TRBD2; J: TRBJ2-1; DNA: TGTGCCAGCAGTCCGGCTAGCGGGAGGGTCTATGAGCAGTTCTTC; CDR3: CASSPASGRVYEQFF
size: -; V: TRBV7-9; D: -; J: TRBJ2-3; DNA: TGTGCCAGCAGCCTTGTGGTTGGGGCGGTCGGGACAGATACGCAGTATTTT; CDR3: CASSLVVGAVGTDTQYF
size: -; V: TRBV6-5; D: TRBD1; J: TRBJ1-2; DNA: TGTGCCAGTTCCCAGGGGGACTTTCACTATGGCTACACCTTC; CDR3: CASSQGDFHYGYTF
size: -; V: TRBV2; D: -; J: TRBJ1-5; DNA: TGTGCCATTGCTTGGGGCTTAAATCAGCCCCAGCATTTT; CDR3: CAIAWGLNQPQHF
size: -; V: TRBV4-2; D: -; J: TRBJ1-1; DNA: TGTGCCAGCAGCCAAGGTAACGAGGACACTGAAGCTTTCTTT; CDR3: CASSQGNEDTEAFF
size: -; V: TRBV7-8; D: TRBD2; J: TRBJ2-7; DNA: TGTGCCAGCAGCTTAGCGCTTCTCGGCGGGAGCACCTACGAGCAGTACTTC; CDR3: CASSLALLGGSTYEQYF
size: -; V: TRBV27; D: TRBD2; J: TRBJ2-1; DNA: TGTGCCAGCAGTTTAACTAGCGGGAGTAGCCACAATGAGCAGTTCTTC; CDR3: CASSLTSGSSHNEQFF
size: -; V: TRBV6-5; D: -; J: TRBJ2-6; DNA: TGTGCCAGCAGTTACGGATCTGGGGCCAACGTCCTGACTTTC; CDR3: CASSYGSGANVLTF
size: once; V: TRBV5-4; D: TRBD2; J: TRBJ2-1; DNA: TGTGCCAGCAGCACAACTAGCGGGGGGTTCGTCTCCTACAATGAGCAGTTCTTC; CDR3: CASSTTSGGFVSYNEQFF
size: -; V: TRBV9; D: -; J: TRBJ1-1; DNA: TGTGCCAGCAGTACGGGAAACACTGAAGCTTTCTTT; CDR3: CASSTGNTEAFF
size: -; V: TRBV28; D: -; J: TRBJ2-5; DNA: TGTGCCAGCAGCCCTAGACACGCGCAAGAGACCCAGTACTTC; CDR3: CASSPRHAQETQYF
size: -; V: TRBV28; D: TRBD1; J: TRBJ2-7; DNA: TGTGCCAGCAGCTACCCGGACAGGGCTTCCTACGAGCAGTACTTC; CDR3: CASSYPDRASYEQYF
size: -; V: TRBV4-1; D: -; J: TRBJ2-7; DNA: TGCGCCAGCAGCCTCCATGTGGCGTCCTACGAGCAGTACTTC; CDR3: CASSLHVASYEQYF
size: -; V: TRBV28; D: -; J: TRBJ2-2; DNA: TGTGCCAGCAGTTTACAAGGTGTGACCGGGGAGCTGTTTTTT; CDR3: CASSLQGVTGELFF
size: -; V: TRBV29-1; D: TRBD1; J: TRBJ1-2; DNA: TGCAGCGCGACACAGGGGGCTGGGGGCTACACCTTC; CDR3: CSATQGAGGYTF
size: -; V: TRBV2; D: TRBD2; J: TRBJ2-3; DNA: TGTGCCACAGAGGGATTAGCGGGATCTAGCACAGATACGCAGTATTTT; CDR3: CATEGLAGSSTDTQYF
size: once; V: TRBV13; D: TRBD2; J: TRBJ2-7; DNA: TGTGCCAGCAGCCTAGCGGGAGGGCACGACGAGCAGTACTTC; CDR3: CASSLAGGHDEQYF
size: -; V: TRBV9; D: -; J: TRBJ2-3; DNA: TGTGCCAGCAGCGTGTGGGGGGCTAGCACAGATACGCAGTATTTT; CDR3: CASSVWGASTDTQYF
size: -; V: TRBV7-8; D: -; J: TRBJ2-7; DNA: TGTGCCAGCATCGGACCCTCGGACTACGAGCAGTACTTC; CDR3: CASIGPSDYEQYF
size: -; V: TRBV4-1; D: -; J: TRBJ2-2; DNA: TGCGCCAGCAGCCAAGGACCAGCAGTCGAAGAGGAGCTGTTTTTT; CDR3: CASSQGPAVEEELFF
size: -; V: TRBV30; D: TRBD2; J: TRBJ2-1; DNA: TGTAAGCTAGCGGGGGAGAATGAGCAGTTCTTC; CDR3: CKLAGENEQFF
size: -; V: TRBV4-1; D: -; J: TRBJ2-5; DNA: TGCGCCAGCAGCCAAGAATCGGTCAGTACTGAGACCCAGTACTTC; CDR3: CASSQESVSTETQYF
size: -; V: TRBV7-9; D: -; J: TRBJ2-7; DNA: TGTGCCAGCAGCCTGTCGACAGCCTACGAGCAGTACTTC; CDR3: CASSLSTAYEQYF
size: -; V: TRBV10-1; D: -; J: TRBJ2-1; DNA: TGCGCCAGCAGTGAAGAGGTTTCCTACAATGAGCAGTTCTTC; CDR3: CASSEEVSYNEQFF
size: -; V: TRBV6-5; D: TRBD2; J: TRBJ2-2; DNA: TGTGCCAGCAGTTACTGGGAGCGGGGCGCCGGGGAGCTGTTTTTT; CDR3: CASSYWERGAGELFF
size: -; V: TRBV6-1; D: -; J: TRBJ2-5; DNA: TGTGCCAGCAGTGAAGCGCAAGAGGGGGTGGACGAGACCCAGTACTTC; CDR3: CASSEAQEGVDETQYF
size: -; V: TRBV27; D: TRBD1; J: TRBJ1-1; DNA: TGTGCCAGCAGTTTAAGATCGGCAGGGGGTACTGAAGCTTTCTTT; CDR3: CASSLRSAGGTEAFF
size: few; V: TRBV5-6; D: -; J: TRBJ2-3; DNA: TGTGCCAGCAGCTTGGGGGACACAGATACGCAGTATTTT; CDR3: CASSLGDTDTQYF
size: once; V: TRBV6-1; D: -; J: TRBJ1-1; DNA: TGTGCCAGCAGTGCGGTTCCCGACTGGGACACTGAAGCTTTCTTT; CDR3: CASSAVPDWDTEAFF
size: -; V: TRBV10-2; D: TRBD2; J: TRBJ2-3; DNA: TGCGCCAGCGGACTAGCGGGGGGCACAGATACGCAGTATTTT; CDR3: CASGLAGGTDTQYF
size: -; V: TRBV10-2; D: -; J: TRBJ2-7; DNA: TGCGCCAGCAGTTTGGGACAAGGCCCCTGGTACTTC; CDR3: CASSLGQGPWYF
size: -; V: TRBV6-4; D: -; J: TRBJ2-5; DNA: TGTGCCAGCAGTGATGACAGTCAGGAGACCCAGTACTTC; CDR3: CASSDDSQETQYF
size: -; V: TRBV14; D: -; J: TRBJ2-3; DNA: TGTGCCAGCAGCCAAGGTACTACAAGCACAGATACGCAGTATTTT; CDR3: CASSQGTTSTDTQYF
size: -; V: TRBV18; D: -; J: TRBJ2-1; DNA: TGTGCCAGCTCACCAGATATGAATGAGCAGTTCTTC; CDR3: CASSPDMNEQFF
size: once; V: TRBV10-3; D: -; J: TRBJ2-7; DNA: TGTGCCATCAGTGAACTACTCAACTACGAGCAGTACTTC; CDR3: CAISELLNYEQYF
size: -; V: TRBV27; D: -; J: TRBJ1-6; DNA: TGTGCCAGCAGTTTATATGGAGACAGCGCACCCCTCCACTTT; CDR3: CASSLYGDSAPLHF
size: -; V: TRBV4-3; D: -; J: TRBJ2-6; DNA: TGCGCCAGCAGCGAGACTGACGGACTTACCCTCCTTGGGGCCAACGTCCTGACTTTC; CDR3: CASSETDGLTLLGANVLTF
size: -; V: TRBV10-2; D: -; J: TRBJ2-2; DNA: TGCGCCAGCAGCAGGGGAACCGGGGAGCTGTTTTTT; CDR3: CASSRGTGELFF
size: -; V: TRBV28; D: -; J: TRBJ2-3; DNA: TGTGCCAGCAGTTCCTACAACACAGATACGCAGTATTTT; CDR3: CASSSYNTDTQYF